This T cell receptor (beta chain) derives from a study of shared T cell receptors in the human thymus. Per germline, CDR1 SQVTM and CDR2 ANQGSEA. The CDR3 is 14 residues long. Germline trimming cut 6 bases from V and 3 bases from J; bases unmatched to any gene: 8. Clones were read by immunoSEQ multiplex PCR, and TCRdb kept only the in-frame ones, dropping some. The table records over 650,000 clones, approximately 89% of them present only once. These data are also associated with another study on human thymus T cells. From that second work: Having corrective surgery for congenital heart defects, healthy Finnish infants were the ones who donated. Resections from corrective heart surgery provided thymus tissue. Thymic and blood repertoires seemed to favor certain V and J genes. Thymic TCR repertoires of unrelated people reportedly overlapped highly.

The source is a boy less than two years old with a congenital heart defect. Sequenced input: thymocytes. The chain couples TRBV29-1 to TRBJ1-1; 9 nucleotides agree with TRBD1. The CDR3 bases are TGCAGCGTGTCCGGTGGACAGGGGCACACTGAAGCTTTCTTT. Its protein product is CSVSGGQGHTEAFF.